These 32 T cell receptor beta chains share one sample of origin, sequenced in a study of shared clonotypes between healthy human individuals. Produced via immunoSEQ multiplex PCR; TCRdb's table is partial and in-frame only. The data show about 1,500,000 clones, with around 97% seen just once and roughly 1.2% held by the top ten. Sequences were obtained from naive CD4+ T cells sorted from blood. Subset described: CD45RA+ positively selected. These receptor sequences come from a man aged 25-45 years in good health.

The chain is built from TRBV10-3 and TRBJ2-1; 9 bases align to TRBD1. This CDR3 is built from 17 residues. CDR1 is ENHRY, CDR2 SYGVKD, per germline. After removal of 0 bases from V and 3 bases from J, the junction contained 6 bases not matched to a gene. CDR3 region: CAISESGTGNFYNEQFF. CDR3 nucleotide sequence: TGTGCCATCAGTGAGTCAGGGACAGGGAATTTCTACAATGAGCAGTTCTTC.

The V and J genes are TRBV9 and TRBJ1-5; D may be TRBD1 (5 bases). V lost 7 bases and J lost 5, with 10 bases in between. The CDR3 covers 12 residues. Germline V lookup: CDR1 SGDLS, CDR2 YYNGEE. The CDR3 sequence: CASGGVHQPQHF. As DNA, the CDR3 is TGTGCCAGCGGGGGGGTGCATCAGCCCCAGCATTTT.

The genes are TRBV2 and TRBJ2-7, with 9 positions matching TRBD2. Losses at the gene ends were 11 bases for V and 0 bases for J; bases not matched to a gene: 5. The CDR3 sequence is 13 residues long. Germline V gives CDR1 SNHLY, CDR2 FYNNEI. The CDR3 is CAGLAGSSYEQYF. CDR3 nucleotides: TGTGCCGGTCTAGCGGGAAGCTCCTACGAGCAGTACTTC.

The chain couples TRBV11-2 to TRBJ1-4; D might be TRBD1 (6 bases). With 1 base removed from V and 5 bases from J, the gap between germline ends came to 14 bases. CDR3 length equals 16 residues. The germline V gene encodes CDR1 SGHAT and CDR2 FQNNGV. Here the CDR3 reads CASSLGLLGGNEKLFF. CDR3 in DNA: TGTGCCAGCAGCTTAGGTTTGCTAGGGGGAAATGAAAAACTGTTTTTT.

V and J are TRBV9 and TRBJ2-6; no definite D call. Trimming pared 0 bases from V and 0 bases from J, leaving 10 bases between. This CDR3 region has 17 residues. CDR1 is SGDLS and CDR2 is YYNGEE in the germline V gene. In nucleotides, the CDR3 is TGTGCCAGCAGCGTAGCGATGCCTCGCTCTGGGGCCAACGTCCTGACTTTC. Protein: CASSVAMPRSGANVLTF.

The CDR3 nucleotides are TGTGCCAGCAGTCCCCACACCTCTGGGGCCAACGTCCTGACTTTC. Protein product: CASSPHTSGANVLTF. The genes are TRBV6-5 and TRBJ2-6; unclear D gene. V lost 5 bases and J lost 0, with 8 bases in between. From germline, CDR1 is MNHEY and CDR2 SVGAGI. The CDR3 loop spans 15 amino acids.

The V call is TRBV28, the J call TRBJ2-2, with 12 bases lining up with TRBD1. Germline V gives CDR1 MDHEN, CDR2 SYDVKM. This CDR3 region has 20 residues. The V segment lost 3 bases and the J segment 5 bases; nucleotides outside the gene matches: 16. The CDR3 region has the DNA TGTGCCAGCAGTTTCCTTATTTCCGGGACAGGGGGCGCGGATACCGGGGAGCTGTTTTTT. Amino acids: CASSFLISGTGGADTGELFF.

The chain joins TRBV7-9 to TRBJ1-4, with 7 bases lining up with TRBD1. This CDR3 is 16 amino acids long. In germline, CDR1 is SEHNR, CDR2 FQNEAQ (reference sequence). The V segment lost 4 bases and the J segment 4 bases; nucleotides outside the gene matches: 9. The CDR3 DNA reads TGTGCCAGCAGCTCCGACAGGGCTCGGGGTAATGAAAAACTGTTTTTT. The encoded protein is CASSSDRARGNEKLFF.

This clone showed up just once. The chain links TRBV6-4 to TRBJ2-3; 9 positions agree with TRBD1. The CDR3 is made up of 15 amino acids. Germline-derived CDR1 and CDR2 are MRHNA and SNTAGT. The trim removed 5 bases at V and 5 bases at J, leaving 8 bases unmatched. The CDR3 nucleotides read TGTGCCAGCAGTACGCCGGGACAGGGCCAAGATACGCAGTATTTT. It is translated as CASSTPGQGQDTQYF.

The rearrangement uses TRBV7-3 and TRBJ2-7; TRBD1 might be the D (6 bases). The CDR3 spans 13 residues. Germline CDR1 and CDR2: SGHTA and FQGTGA. The V gene lost 4 bases and the J gene lost 5 bases, with 12 bases spanning the gap. CDR3 coding DNA: TGTGCCAGCAGCTACAGGGTTACCCACGAGCAGTACTTC. Residues: CASSYRVTHEQYF.

The chain couples TRBV6-4 to TRBJ2-3; TRBD1 aligns across 7 bases. The CDR3 extends over 15 amino acids. Per germline, CDR1 MRHNA and CDR2 SNTAGT. The junction had 6 bases not matched to a gene; V was cut back by 6 bases and J by 0 bases. CDR3 sequence reads: CASSAKTGSTDTQYF. CDR3 nucleotide sequence: TGTGCCAGCAGCGCCAAGACAGGGAGCACAGATACGCAGTATTTT.

This chain connects TRBV4-3 to TRBJ2-6; D perhaps matches TRBD2 (7 bases). The CDR3 sequence is 19 residues long. The germline V and J ends were trimmed by 0 bases and 1 base, with 16 bases remaining between them. Germline loops: CDR1 LGHNA, CDR2 YSLEER. CDR3 loop: CASSQDLIGGVSGANVLTF. As DNA, the CDR3 is TGCGCCAGCAGCCAAGATTTGATAGGGGGGGTTTCTGGGGCCAACGTCCTGACTTTC.

The chain carries TRBV18 and TRBJ2-3, with 8 bases fitting TRBD2. Germline assignment: CDR1 KGHSH and CDR2 LQKENI. Trimming removed 8 bases from V and 2 bases from J; junction bases left unmatched: 6. CDR3 length: 14 amino acids. CDR3 coding DNA: TGTGCCAGCCATACTAGCGGTTTCACAGATACGCAGTATTTT. Translation gives CASHTSGFTDTQYF.

This rearrangement joins TRBV5-1 to TRBJ2-1, with 12 bases matching TRBD2. V gave up 3 bases and J gave up 2 bases; unmatched junction bases: 6. The V gene's germline CDR1 is SGHRS and CDR2 YFSETQ. The CDR3 covers 17 residues. CDR3 loop: CASSSARTSGTYNEQFF. DNA for the CDR3: TGCGCCAGCAGCTCCGCCCGGACTAGCGGGACCTACAATGAGCAGTTCTTC.

About this clone: Other DNA sequences in this specimen translate into the identical CDR3. The J gene is TRBJ2-7, the V gene TRBV15; D is uncertain. Germline CDR1 reads LNHNV; CDR2 reads YYDKDF (reference sequence). Trimming removed 0 bases at V and 6 bases at J, with 9 bases between. There are 13 residues in the CDR3. In nucleotides, the CDR3 is TGTGCCACCAGCAGAGATCGGGCCGGCGAGCAGTACTTC. Its translation: CATSRDRAGEQYF. The whole variable domain, remainder taken from reference TRBV15 and TRBJ2-7, is DAMVIQNPRYQVTQFGKPVTLSCSQTLNHNVMYWYQQKSSQAPKLLFHYYDKDFNNEADTPDNFQSRRPNTSFCFLDIRSPGLGDTAMYLCATSRDRAGEQYFGPGTRLTVT.

This chain connects TRBV7-9 to TRBJ2-2, with a possible D match to TRBD2 (5 bases). This CDR3 spans 17 amino acids. Germline CDR1 and CDR2: SEHNR and FQNEAQ (reference sequence). Trimming stripped 5 bases from V and 4 bases from J, with 20 bases between. This chain's CDR3 is CASSQRSSANPTGELFF. The CDR3 DNA follows: TGTGCCAGCAGCCAACGAAGTAGCGCTAACCCCACCGGGGAGCTGTTTTTT.

V usage is TRBV6-5 and J usage is TRBJ1-2; D unclear. The CDR3 runs 11 residues. Per germline, CDR1 MNHEY and CDR2 SVGAGI. The V gene lost 5 bases and the J gene lost 8 bases, with 9 bases spanning the gap. The DNA for the CDR3 is TGTGCCAGCAGTGAAGCTGGAGGCTACACCTTC. It translates to CASSEAGGYTF.

This clone was counted once. The V and J genes are TRBV9 and TRBJ2-3; 7 bases match TRBD2. This CDR3 has 14 amino acids. Germline lookup yields CDR1 SGDLS and CDR2 YYNGEE. Losses at the gene ends were 5 bases for V and 0 bases for J; bases not matched to a gene: 3. The CDR3 region is CASSSGYSTDTQYF. The CDR3 region has the DNA TGTGCCAGCAGTAGCGGGTATAGCACAGATACGCAGTATTTT.

The J gene is TRBJ2-3, the V gene TRBV5-5; perhaps D is TRBD1 or TRBD2 (5 bases each). Deletions cut 4 bases from V and 2 bases from J, with 14 bases between. Germline values: CDR1 SGHKS, CDR2 YYEKEE (reference sequence). CDR3 length: 15 residues. As DNA, the CDR3 is TGTGCCAGCAGCCTATTGGGGGTGAACACAGATACGCAGTATTTT. Protein: CASSLLGVNTDTQYF.

The chain uses TRBV18 and TRBJ2-7; D assignment may be TRBD1 or TRBD2 (7 bases each). From germline, CDR1 is KGHSH and CDR2 LQKENI. The CDR3 runs 14 residues. Trimming pared 6 bases from V and 4 bases from J, leaving 16 bases between. CDR3 nucleotides: TGTGCCAGCTCGCAAAGGGAGGGGGCATACGAGCAGTACTTC. It encodes CASSQREGAYEQYF.

As for this clone: Other DNA sequences from this sample encode an identical CDR3 as well. The chain is built from TRBV9 and TRBJ2-3; D is possibly TRBD2 (5 bases). V dropped 0 bases and J dropped 0 bases, with 11 bases sitting between them. The CDR3 covers 16 residues. Germline V gene data show CDR1 as SGDLS and CDR2 as YYNGEE. CDR3 residues: CASSVGSGSSTDTQYF. The CDR3 coding sequence is TGTGCCAGCAGCGTAGGAAGCGGTTCTAGCACAGATACGCAGTATTTT. The entire variable domain, with the rest obtained from reference TRBV9 and TRBJ2-3, is as follows: DSGVTQTPKHLITATGQRVTLRCSPRSGDLSVYWYQQSLDQGLQFLIQYYNGEERAKGNILERFSAQQFPDLHSELNLSSLELGDSALYFCASSVGSGSSTDTQYFGPGTRLTVL.

V and J are TRBV14 and TRBJ2-3; 7 nucleotides line up with TRBD2. The CDR3 has 17 residues. Trimming took 1 base from V and 0 from J; bases not matched to a gene: 7. The germline CDR1 and CDR2 sequences are SGHDN and FVKESK. The CDR3, as DNA: TGTGCCAGCAGCCAAGGGCGTCTAGCGGTGAGCACAGATACGCAGTATTTT. Protein sequence: CASSQGRLAVSTDTQYF. Full variable domain (remainder filled in from reference TRBV14 and TRBJ2-3): EAGVTQFPSHSVIEKGQTVTLRCDPISGHDNLYWYRRVMGKEIKFLLHFVKESKQDESGMPNNRFLAERTGGTYSTLKVQPAELEDSGVYFCASSQGRLAVSTDTQYFGPGTRLTVL.

J is TRBJ2-1 and V is TRBV11-1, with D hard to call. CDR1 and CDR2 (germline): SGHAT, FQDESV (reference sequence). Trimming pared 3 bases from V and 4 bases from J, leaving 16 bases between. The CDR3 is 16 residues long. This CDR3 reads CASSLSIDMEYNEQFF. The CDR3 region has the DNA TGTGCCAGCAGCTTGAGTATTGATATGGAATACAATGAGCAGTTCTTC.

The chain combines TRBV6-6 with TRBJ2-2; weak D call: TRBD1 (6 bases). The CDR3 runs 15 residues. The germline V gene encodes CDR1 MNHNY and CDR2 SVGAGI (reference sequence). The V end lost 3 bases, the J end lost 2 bases, and 10 bases lay between the germline ends. CDR3 in amino acids: CASSYNRANTGELFF. For the CDR3, the DNA is TGTGCCAGCAGTTATAACAGGGCAAACACCGGGGAGCTGTTTTTT.

The chain couples TRBV5-8 to TRBJ2-7; either TRBD1 or TRBD2 may fit D (6 bases each). The length of the CDR3 is 19 residues. CDR1 SGHTS and CDR2 YDEGEE come from the germline V gene. Trimming stripped 3 bases from V and 0 bases from J, with 25 bases between. CDR3 region: CASSWGASEVWSGSYEQYF. The CDR3 DNA sequence: TGTGCCAGCAGCTGGGGGGCTTCAGAGGTGTGGTCTGGCTCCTACGAGCAGTACTTC.

This sequence joins TRBV2 and TRBJ2-2; TRBD2 aligns across 14 bases. V lost 5 bases, J lost 7 bases, and 6 bases stayed unmatched. From germline, CDR1 is SNHLY and CDR2 FYNNEI. The CDR3 spans 16 residues. The DNA for the CDR3 is TGTGCCAGCAGTTTTTACGGACTAGCGGGAGGCGGGGAGCTGTTTTTT. It codes for CASSFYGLAGGGELFF.

Concerning this clone: The same CDR3 arises from other DNA sequences in this sample as well. This rearrangement joins TRBV2 to TRBJ1-5, with D tentatively TRBD1 (5 bases). Looked up from germline, CDR1 is SNHLY and CDR2 is FYNNEI. The V gene lost 6 bases and the J gene lost 7 bases, with 10 bases spanning the gap. This CDR3 is built from 12 residues. In nucleotides, the CDR3 is TGTGCCAGCAGCGCGGGGGGGCAGCCCCAGCATTTT. Translating gives CASSAGGQPQHF.

The chain links TRBV2 to TRBJ2-5, with D perhaps TRBD1 or TRBD2 (5 bases each). Per the germline V gene, CDR1 is SNHLY and CDR2 is FYNNEI. The V gene lost 6 bases and the J gene lost 1 base, with 12 bases spanning the gap. The CDR3 spans 14 residues. The CDR3 coding sequence is TGTGCCAGCAGGGGGCCGGGACCCCAAGAGACCCAGTACTTC. It is translated as CASRGPGPQETQYF.

The chain joins TRBV5-1 to TRBJ1-1; weak D call: TRBD1 (5 bases). CDR3 length: 16 amino acids. CDR1 is SGHRS, CDR2 YFSETQ, per germline. The V and J ends lost 7 bases and 0 bases respectively, with 19 bases between them. The chain's CDR3 is CASGAGDPLMNTEAFF. The CDR3 DNA is TGCGCCAGCGGGGCGGGGGACCCACTGATGAACACTGAAGCTTTCTTT.

V gene TRBV6-5 combines with J gene TRBJ1-1; TRBD1 might be the D (6 bases). The ends were cut back, 6 bases at V and 2 bases at J, with 16 bases in the middle. The CDR3 loop spans 15 amino acids. Germline assignment: CDR1 MNHEY and CDR2 SVGAGI. The CDR3 here is CASRPLDRLNTEAFF. The CDR3 DNA follows: TGTGCCAGCAGACCCCTGGACAGACTAAACACTGAAGCTTTCTTT.

On this clone: The sample carries other DNA sequences with the same CDR3. V usage is TRBV11-2 and J usage is TRBJ2-5; no definite D call. V lost 0 bases, J lost 4 bases, and 3 bases lay in between. Germline CDR1 SGHAT, CDR2 FQNNGV. CDR3 length equals 12 residues. The CDR3 coding sequence is TGTGCCAGCAGCTTAGATTCAGAGACCCAGTACTTC. Its translation: CASSLDSETQYF.

For this clone: Other DNA sequences in the same sample also yield this CDR3. This chain links TRBV6-5 with TRBJ2-7, with 14 bases matching TRBD2. J lost 4 bases, V lost 5 bases, and 4 bases had no gene match. This CDR3 contains 15 residues. Germline V CDR1 and CDR2: MNHEY, SVGAGI. CDR3 nucleotide sequence: TGTGCCAGCAGTAGGGGACTAGCGGGAGAATACGAGCAGTACTTC. It translates to CASSRGLAGEYEQYF.